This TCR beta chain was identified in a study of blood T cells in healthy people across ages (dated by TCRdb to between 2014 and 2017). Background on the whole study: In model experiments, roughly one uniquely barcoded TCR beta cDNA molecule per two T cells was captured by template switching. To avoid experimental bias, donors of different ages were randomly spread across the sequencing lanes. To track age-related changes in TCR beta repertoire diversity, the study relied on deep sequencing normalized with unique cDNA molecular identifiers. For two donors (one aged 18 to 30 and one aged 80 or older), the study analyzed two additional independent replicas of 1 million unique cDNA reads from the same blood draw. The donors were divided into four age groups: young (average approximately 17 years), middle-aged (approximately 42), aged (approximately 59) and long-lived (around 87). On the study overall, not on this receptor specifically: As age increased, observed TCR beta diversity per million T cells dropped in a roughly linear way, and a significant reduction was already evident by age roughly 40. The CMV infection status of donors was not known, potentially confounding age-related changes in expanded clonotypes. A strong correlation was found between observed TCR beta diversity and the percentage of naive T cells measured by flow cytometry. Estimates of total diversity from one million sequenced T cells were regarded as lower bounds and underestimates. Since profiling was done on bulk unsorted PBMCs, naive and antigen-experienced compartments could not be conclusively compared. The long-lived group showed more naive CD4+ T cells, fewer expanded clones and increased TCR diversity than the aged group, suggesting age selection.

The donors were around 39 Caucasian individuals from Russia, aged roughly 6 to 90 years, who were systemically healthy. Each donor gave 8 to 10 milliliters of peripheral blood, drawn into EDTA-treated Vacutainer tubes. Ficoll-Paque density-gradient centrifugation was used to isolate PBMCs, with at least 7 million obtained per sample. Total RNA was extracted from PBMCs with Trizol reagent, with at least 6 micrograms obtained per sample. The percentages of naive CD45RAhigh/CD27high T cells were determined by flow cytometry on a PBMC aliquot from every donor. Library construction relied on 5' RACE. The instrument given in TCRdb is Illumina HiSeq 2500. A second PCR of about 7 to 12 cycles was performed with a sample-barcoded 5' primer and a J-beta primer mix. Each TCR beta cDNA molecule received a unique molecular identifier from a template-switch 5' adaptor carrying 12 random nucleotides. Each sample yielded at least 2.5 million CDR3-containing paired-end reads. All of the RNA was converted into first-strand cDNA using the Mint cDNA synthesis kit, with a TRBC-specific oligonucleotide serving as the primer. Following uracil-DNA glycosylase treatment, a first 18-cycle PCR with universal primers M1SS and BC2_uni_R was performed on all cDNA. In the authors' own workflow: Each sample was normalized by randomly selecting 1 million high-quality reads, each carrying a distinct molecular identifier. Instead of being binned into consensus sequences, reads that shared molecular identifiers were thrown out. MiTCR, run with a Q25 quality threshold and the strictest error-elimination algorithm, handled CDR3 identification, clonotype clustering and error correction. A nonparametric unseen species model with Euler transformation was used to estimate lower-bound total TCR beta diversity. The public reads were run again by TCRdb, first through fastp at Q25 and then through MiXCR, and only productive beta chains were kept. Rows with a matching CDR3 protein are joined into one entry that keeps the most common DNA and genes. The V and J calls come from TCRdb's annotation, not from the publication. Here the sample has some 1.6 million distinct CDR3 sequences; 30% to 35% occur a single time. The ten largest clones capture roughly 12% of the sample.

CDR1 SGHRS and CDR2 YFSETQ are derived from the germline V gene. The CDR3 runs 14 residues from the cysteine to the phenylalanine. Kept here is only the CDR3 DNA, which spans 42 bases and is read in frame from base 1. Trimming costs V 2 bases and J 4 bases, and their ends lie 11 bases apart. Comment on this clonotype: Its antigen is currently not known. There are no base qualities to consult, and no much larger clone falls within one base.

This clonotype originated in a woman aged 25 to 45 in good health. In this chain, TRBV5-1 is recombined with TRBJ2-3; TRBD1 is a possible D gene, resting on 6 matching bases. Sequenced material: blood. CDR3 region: CASSLGQHADTQYF. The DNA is TGCGCCAGCAGCTTAGGACAGCACGCAGATACGCAGTATTTT.